These 26 T cell receptor beta chains originate from one sample sequenced in a study of shared clonotypes between healthy human individuals. The table came from immunoSEQ multiplex PCR; TCRdb's copy has only in-frame clones and leaves some out. This table holds approximately 2.5 million clones, approximately 94% found once. Sequencing was done on a sample of naive CD4+ T cells sorted from blood. Sample subset: CD45RA+ positively selected. The receptors originated from a man aged 18 to 35 in good health.

The chain recombines TRBV6-6 with TRBJ1-4; D remains ambiguous. CDR1 and CDR2 (germline): MNHNY, SVGAGI (reference sequence). The CDR3 spans 13 residues. With 3 bases removed from V and 4 bases from J, the gap between germline ends came to 6 bases. This CDR3 is CASSYLGNEKLFF. As DNA, the CDR3 is TGTGCCAGCAGTTATCTTGGTAATGAAAAACTGTTTTTT.

This clone has a single count. V and J are TRBV7-9 and TRBJ2-7, with unresolved D. CDR3 length: 11 residues. CDR1 and CDR2 from the germline V gene are SEHNR and FQNEAQ (reference sequence). V was clipped by 4 bases and J by 7 bases, with 8 bases between them. This CDR3 is CASSSDTEQYF. The DNA for the CDR3 is TGTGCCAGCAGCTCCGACACTGAGCAGTACTTC. Full variable domain (missing parts from reference TRBV7-9 and TRBJ2-7): DTGVSQNPRHKITKRGQNVTFRCDPISEHNRLYWYRQTLGQGPEFLTYFQNEAQLEKSRLLSDRFSAERPKGSFSTLEIQRTEQGDSAMYLCASSSDTEQYFGPGTRLTVT.

This clone was observed once. The rearrangement joins TRBV20-1 to TRBJ1-1, with TRBD1 matching over 8 bases. Germline V gene sequence: CDR1 DFQATT, CDR2 SNEGSKA (reference sequence). This CDR3 has 11 amino acids. The CDR3 region is CRGQENTEAFF. The CDR3 DNA reads as TGCAGGGGACAGGAGAACACTGAAGCTTTCTTT.

The V gene is TRBV7-2, the J gene TRBJ1-3, with 8 bases fitting TRBD1. The CDR3 is made up of 17 amino acids. CDR1 and CDR2 (germline): SGHTA, FQGNSA. With 6 bases clipped from V and 0 bases from J, the junction kept 10 bases outside the gene matches. CDR3 region: CASSPGTGRSSGNTIYF. The CDR3 DNA reads as TGTGCCAGCAGTCCCGGGACAGGTCGGAGCTCTGGAAACACCATATATTTT.

This chain connects TRBV7-2 to TRBJ2-7; either TRBD1 or TRBD2 may fit D (5 bases each). The CDR3 is made up of 14 amino acids. Germline V CDR1 and CDR2: SGHTA, FQGNSA. V lost 2 bases and J lost 1, with 9 bases in between. This CDR3 reads CASSLTEGSYEQYF. The CDR3 region has the DNA TGTGCCAGCAGCTTAACCGAGGGGTCCTACGAGCAGTACTTC.

This rearrangement joins TRBV5-1 to TRBJ1-3; D ambiguous. V gave up 3 bases and J gave up 6 bases, with 19 bases separating them. Germline CDR1 reads SGHRS; CDR2 reads YFSETQ. The CDR3 has 16 amino acids. CDR3 coding DNA: TGCGCCAGCAGCTCCGGTGGGTTGTCGGGGAAAAACACCATATATTTT. Protein sequence: CASSSGGLSGKNTIYF.

CDR3 amino acids: CATSPGGLTNEKLFF. CDR3 nucleotide sequence: TGTGCCACCAGCCCGGGAGGGTTGACTAATGAAAAACTGTTTTTT. The rearrangement links TRBV15 to TRBJ1-4; D remains ambiguous. V was cut by 5 bases and J by 2 bases, with 12 bases left in between. The CDR3 extends over 15 amino acids. The germline V gene has CDR1 LNHNV and CDR2 YYDKDF (reference sequence). Full variable domain (missing parts from reference TRBV15 and TRBJ1-4): DAMVIQNPRYQVTQFGKPVTLSCSQTLNHNVMYWYQQKSSQAPKLLFHYYDKDFNNEADTPDNFQSRRPNTSFCFLDIRSPGLGDTAMYLCATSPGGLTNEKLFFGSGTQLSVL.

The V call is TRBV19, the J call TRBJ2-6; 8 nucleotides line up with TRBD2. Germline V gene lookup returns CDR1 LNHDA and CDR2 SQIVND (reference sequence). The CDR3 extends over 18 amino acids. Trimming at V came to 5 bases and at J to 3 bases, leaving 12 bases not matched to a gene. The CDR3 DNA reads as TGTGCCAGTAGTCCCACCTCGGGAGGGTTGTTTGGGGCCAACGTCCTGACTTTC. It encodes CASSPTSGGLFGANVLTF.

The chain carries TRBV2 and TRBJ2-7; 10 nucleotides match TRBD1. The germline V gene has CDR1 SNHLY and CDR2 FYNNEI. This CDR3 contains 16 residues. V gave up 8 bases and J gave up 7 bases; unmatched junction bases: 17. CDR3 nucleotide sequence: TGTGCCAGCGGAGGGACAGGGGCCCTCGCGGATTTAGAGCAGTACTTC. Its translation: CASGGTGALADLEQYF. Filled out from reference TRBV2 and TRBJ2-7, the complete variable domain reads EPEVTQTPSHQVTQMGQEVILRCVPISNHLYFYWYRQILGQKVEFLVSFYNNEISEKSEIFDDQFSVERPDGSNFTLKIRSTKLEDSAMYFCASGGTGALADLEQYFGPGTRLTVT.

In its sample, this clone was seen once. V is TRBV7-9 and J is TRBJ2-2; D is unclear. Germline V CDR1 and CDR2: SEHNR, FQNEAQ (reference sequence). The CDR3 covers 15 residues. V lost 2 bases and J 7 bases, leaving 14 bases between the germline ends. CDR3 in amino acids: CASSLTRERGGELFF. The CDR3 coding sequence is TGTGCCAGCAGCTTAACGCGTGAGCGAGGCGGGGAGCTGTTTTTT.

CDR3 amino acids: CASSWSGGARETQYF. CDR3 DNA: TGTGCCAGCAGCTGGAGCGGGGGGGCCAGGGAGACCCAGTACTTC. The chain joins TRBV5-6 to TRBJ2-5; 10 bases are shared with TRBD2. The CDR3 covers 15 residues. CDR1 is SGHDT and CDR2 is YYEEEE in the germline V gene. Trimming at V came to 3 bases and at J to 5 bases, leaving 7 bases not matched to a gene.

The CDR3 spells CASSLDSRTEAFF. In nucleotides, the CDR3 is TGCGCCAGCAGCTTAGACAGTAGGACTGAAGCTTTCTTT. The V call is TRBV5-1, the J call TRBJ1-1; tentative D call: TRBD1 (5 bases). V was clipped by 2 bases and J by 5 bases, with 10 bases between them. Per the germline V gene, CDR1 is SGHRS and CDR2 is YFSETQ. The CDR3 runs to 13 residues.

The chain links TRBV18 to TRBJ1-2; 9 nucleotides line up with TRBD1. J gave up 8 bases and V 6 bases, and 10 bases lay outside the gene matches. CDR3 length: 14 amino acids. In germline, CDR1 is KGHSH, CDR2 LQKENI. CDR3 DNA sequence: TGTGCCAGCTCCCCATTAGACAGGGGGAGAGGCTACACCTTC. It codes for CASSPLDRGRGYTF.

The chain joins TRBV7-9 to TRBJ1-1, with TRBD1 as a possible D gene (5 bases). Germline V lookup: CDR1 SEHNR, CDR2 FQNEAQ (reference sequence). V was trimmed by 2 bases and J by 6 bases, leaving 13 bases between them. This CDR3 region has 14 residues. The CDR3 nucleotides are TGTGCCAGCAGCTTAAGTCAGGGTCTCGCTGAAGCTTTCTTT. It codes for CASSLSQGLAEAFF.

Turning to this clone: Other DNA sequences in this specimen translate into the identical CDR3. This rearrangement joins TRBV5-1 to TRBJ2-2; TRBD1 or TRBD2 may be the D gene (6 bases each). CDR3 size: 15 residues. V lost 0 bases, J lost 5 bases, and 11 bases lay in between. Germline lookup yields CDR1 SGHRS and CDR2 YFSETQ. The CDR3 here is CASSLEGGLTGELFF. In DNA, the CDR3 is TGCGCCAGCAGCTTGGAGGGGGGCTTAACCGGGGAGCTGTTTTTT.

The CDR3 sequence is CASSLEARVGNEQFF. CDR3 sequence (DNA): TGTGCCAGCAGCTTAGAAGCTAGGGTCGGCAATGAGCAGTTCTTC. The chain carries TRBV7-8 and TRBJ2-1, with D unclear. V lost 1 base, J lost 6 bases, and 13 bases lay in between. Germline V lookup: CDR1 SGHVS, CDR2 FQNEAQ. The CDR3 consists of 15 residues.

The chain joins TRBV14 to TRBJ2-2, with D unresolved. Trimming removed 4 bases at V and 6 bases at J, with 9 bases between. The CDR3 sequence is 13 residues long. The germline V gene has CDR1 SGHDN and CDR2 FVKESK. CDR3: CASSLKAAGELFF. For the CDR3, the DNA is TGTGCCAGCAGCCTCAAAGCCGCCGGGGAGCTGTTTTTT.

The chain has TRBV6-5 and TRBJ2-7, with TRBD2 identical over 11 bases. The CDR3 covers 14 residues. Germline V gene sequence: CDR1 MNHEY, CDR2 SVGAGI. V shed 6 bases and J 4 bases; nucleotides not matched to a gene: 5. The CDR3 sequence: CASSRGTSGYEQYF. The CDR3 nucleotides read TGTGCCAGCAGCCGGGGGACTAGCGGATACGAGCAGTACTTC.

The chain couples TRBV21-1 to TRBJ2-7; TRBD1 was called by the table and not checked on the DNA. TRBV21-1 is a listed pseudogene. The CDR3 contains 16 residues. The CDR3 here is CASSMGLGRDSYEQYF. The CDR3 bases are TGTGCCAGCAGCATGGGATTAGGCAGGGACTCCTACGAGCAGTACTTC.

The chain carries TRBV19 and TRBJ2-7; weak D call: TRBD1 (7 bases). This CDR3 is built from 14 residues. V was trimmed by 3 bases and J by 4 bases, leaving 13 bases between them. CDR1 is LNHDA, CDR2 SQIVND, per germline (reference sequence). The CDR3 protein is CASSMEGQSYEQYF. In DNA, the CDR3 is TGTGCCAGTAGTATGGAGGGACAGTCTTACGAGCAGTACTTC. Supplemented by reference TRBV19 and TRBJ2-7, the full variable domain reads DGGITQSPKYLFRKEGQNVTLSCEQNLNHDAMYWYRQDPGQGLRLIYYSQIVNDFQKGDIAEGYSVSREKKESFPLTVTSAQKNPTAFYLCASSMEGQSYEQYFGPGTRLTVT.

The rearrangement joins TRBV10-3 to TRBJ2-5, with a tentative D call TRBD2 (8 bases). The germline V and J ends were trimmed by 6 bases and 4 bases, with 21 bases remaining between them. The CDR3 has 16 amino acids. The germline gives CDR1 ENHRY, CDR2 SYGVKD. As DNA, the CDR3 is TGTGCCATCAGACGGGAGGGTCCGGGACAGCGAGAGACCCAGTACTTC. Translation: CAIRREGPGQRETQYF.

The J gene is TRBJ2-7, the V gene TRBV28; D uncertain. CDR1 and CDR2 from the germline V gene are MDHEN and SYDVKM. V was shortened by 2 bases and J by 0 bases, with 5 bases between the two germline ends. The CDR3 has 13 amino acids. DNA of the CDR3: TGTGCCAGCAGTTTAGAGACCTCCTACGAGCAGTACTTC. It translates to CASSLETSYEQYF.

In nucleotides, the CDR3 is TGTGCCAGTAGTATTACCCTAGGACAGGGTGAGATTAACTATGGCTACACCTTC. Translation gives CASSITLGQGEINYGYTF. This sequence joins TRBV19 and TRBJ1-2; 8 nucleotides line up with TRBD1. The CDR3 is made up of 18 amino acids. Unmatched junction bases numbered 13, after V lost 3 bases and J lost 1 base. The germline CDR1 and CDR2 sequences are LNHDA and SQIVND (reference sequence).

The chain has TRBV11-2 and TRBJ1-6, with 8 bases matching TRBD1. In germline, CDR1 is SGHAT, CDR2 FQNNGV. The CDR3 has 14 amino acids. V shed 5 bases and J 9 bases; nucleotides not matched to a gene: 6. Here the CDR3 DNA reads TGTGCCAGCAGCCCCGGACAGGGAAGTTCACCCCTCCACTTT. Translation gives CASSPGQGSSPLHF.

The genes are TRBV4-1 and TRBJ2-1, with 8 bases lining up with TRBD1. The CDR3 is 14 residues long. The V gene's germline CDR1 is MGHRA and CDR2 YSYEKL. V shed 1 base, J shed 5 bases, and the junction held 1 base outside the gene matches. The CDR3 DNA sequence: TGCGCCAGCAGCCAAGTACAGGGGGACAATGAGCAGTTCTTC. It codes for CASSQVQGDNEQFF.

V gene TRBV5-6 combines with J gene TRBJ2-5; D may be TRBD1 (6 bases). Germline V lookup: CDR1 SGHDT, CDR2 YYEEEE. The V end was cut by 0 bases, the J end by 2 bases, with 8 bases between. The CDR3 is made up of 14 amino acids. CDR3 loop: CASSLVDSQETQYF. In DNA, the CDR3 is TGTGCCAGCAGCTTGGTGGACAGTCAAGAGACCCAGTACTTC.